This TCR beta chain was documented in a study of neoadjuvant anti-PD-1 for oral cavity cancer. Across the study: Patients mostly received three to four biweekly nivolumab doses at 3 mg/kg before surgery. Around day 43, patients without progression received a fourth nivolumab dose before surgery.

Germline values: CDR1 GTSNPN, CDR2 SVGIG (reference sequence). The ends were cut back, 0 bases at V and 0 bases at J, with 8 bases in the middle. The CDR3 length is 15 residues. Time point: after neoadjuvant nivolumab, at surgical resection. TCRdb keeps only in-frame clones here, not all; method: immunoSEQ multiplex PCR. Here the sample spans more than 9,500 clones, 70% to 75% being singletons. Here the sequenced sample was PBMCs, taken after nivolumab (anti-PD-1) treatment. The clonotype comes from a person aged 40 to 85 with oral cavity squamous cell carcinoma. The chain employs TRBV30 and TRBJ2-2; D gene uncertain. The CDR3 loop is CAWSVGSPNTGELFF. CDR3 coding DNA: TGTGCCTGGAGTGTGGGCAGCCCGAACACCGGGGAGCTGTTTTTT.